The rows below give T cell receptor beta chains drawn from one sample of a study of blood T cell repertoires in COVID-19. The assay was immunoSEQ multiplex PCR, and TCRdb's table has in-frame clones only and misses some. The sample has approximately 140,000 clones, 84% seen once. Input material: PBMCs or T cells enriched from blood (not recorded which). All receptors derive from a man aged 50 to 59 in a cohort exposed to, infected with or recovered from COVID-19 (not recorded which). The CDR3 runs from the conserved cysteine through the conserved F or W. Each record gives: clone size, V gene, J gene, D gene, CDR3 protein, CDR3 DNA. The D gene is left open where the match is weak. The size entry is marked missing in some rows and otherwise reads once, few, many or a size class.

NA	TRBV3-1/TRBV3-2	TRBJ2-3	NA	CASSPTYTDTQYF	TGTGCCAGCAGCCCAACATACACAGATACGCAGTATTTT
NA	TRBV19	TRBJ2-1	NA	CASRPSGGRNEQFF	TGTGCCAGTCGACCTTCCGGGGGTCGCAATGAGCAGTTCTTC
NA	TRBV7-9	TRBJ1-1	TRBD1	CASSPGPGGAFGAFF	TGTGCCAGCAGCCCCGGGCCAGGGGGCGCGTTCGGAGCTTTCTTT
once	TRBV13	TRBJ2-3	TRBD1	CASSSLRQGRGTDTQYF	TGTGCCAGCAGCTCCCTCCGACAGGGTCGGGGCACAGATACGCAGTATTTT
NA	TRBV5-6	TRBJ2-4	TRBD1	CASSWGQGNENIQYF	TGTGCCAGCAGCTGGGGACAGGGGAACGAAAACATTCAGTACTTC
NA	TRBV5-5	TRBJ2-7	NA	CASTPLEGNEQYF	TGTGCCAGCACCCCCCTGGAGGGAAACGAGCAGTACTTC
NA	TRBV3-1/TRBV3-2	TRBJ1-2	TRBD1	CASSRGTGGNYGYTF	TGTGCCAGCAGCCGAGGGACAGGGGGCAACTATGGCTACACCTTC
NA	TRBV7-9	TRBJ1-3	NA	CASSNQGRSGNTIYF	TGTGCCAGCAGCAACCAGGGCCGCTCTGGAAACACCATATATTTT
NA	TRBV20-1	TRBJ1-1	NA	CSASQNTEAFF	TGCAGTGCTAGCCAGAACACTGAAGCTTTCTTT
NA	TRBV10-2	TRBJ2-2	NA	CASLDTGELFF	TGCGCCAGCTTAGACACCGGGGAGCTGTTTTTT
NA	TRBV14	TRBJ2-1	NA	CASSQVGGNEQFF	TGTGCCAGCAGCCAAGTCGGAGGCAATGAGCAGTTCTTC
few	TRBV7-9	TRBJ2-5	NA	CASSSIAGGEQETQYF	TGTGCCAGCAGCTCGATAGCTGGTGGGGAGCAAGAGACCCAGTACTTC
NA	TRBV5-1	TRBJ1-6	NA	CASSLGAFYNSPLHF	TGCGCCAGCAGCTTGGGGGCCTTCTATAATTCACCCCTCCACTTT
NA	TRBV7-9	TRBJ2-5	NA	CASSRDSQQETQYF	TGTGCCAGCTCGCGGGACAGCCAACAAGAGACCCAGTACTTC
NA	TRBV10-2	TRBJ1-6	TRBD1	CASSGGQGNSPLHF	TGCGCCAGCAGTGGGGGACAGGGGAATTCACCCCTCCACTTT
NA	TRBV4-3	TRBJ1-5	TRBD1	CASSQGDRADQPQHF	TGCGCCAGCAGCCAAGGGGACAGGGCGGATCAGCCCCAGCATTTT
NA	TRBV6-5	TRBJ1-1	NA	CASSPGIMNTEAFF	TGTGCCAGCTCCCCAGGGATCATGAACACTGAAGCTTTCTTT
NA	TRBV4-1	TRBJ2-7	NA	CASSPQGGGLYEQYF	TGCGCCAGCAGCCCCCAGGGAGGGGGGCTTTACGAGCAGTACTTC
NA	TRBV19	TRBJ2-7	TRBD2	CASSELPFAPGLAGGGEQYF	TGTGCCAGTAGTGAGCTTCCCTTCGCACCGGGACTAGCGGGAGGCGGCGAGCAGTACTTC
few	TRBV4-1	TRBJ1-1	NA	CASSQSSTQATEAFF	TGCGCCAGCAGCCAGTCGAGTACGCAGGCGACTGAAGCTTTCTTT
few	TRBV30	TRBJ2-7	NA	CAWRGSGFEQYF	TGTGCCTGGAGGGGGAGCGGCTTCGAGCAGTACTTC
once	TRBV7-2	TRBJ1-1	TRBD1	CASSLVSDRAFF	TGTGCCAGCAGCTTAGTATCGGACAGGGCTTTCTTT
few	TRBV3-1/TRBV3-2	TRBJ2-7	TRBD1	CASKDRGYEQYF	TGTGCCAGCAAGGACAGGGGGTACGAGCAGTACTTC
NA	TRBV28	TRBJ1-5	NA	CASKDGGAQPQHF	TGTGCCAGCAAGGACGGGGGAGCCCAGCCCCAGCATTTT
NA	TRBV28	TRBJ2-1	TRBD2	CASKTSGSHEQFF	TGTGCCAGCAAAACTAGCGGGAGCCATGAGCAGTTCTTC
NA	TRBV11-2	TRBJ2-3	NA	CAVMSVADTQYF	TGTGCCGTCATGTCGGTGGCAGATACGCAGTATTTT
NA	TRBV12-5	TRBJ2-7	TRBD1	CASGLDHKGQLYEQYF	TGTGCTAGTGGTTTGGATCATAAGGGACAGCTCTACGAGCAGTACTTC
NA	TRBV7-2	TRBJ1-1	NA	CASSFIGDTEAFF	TGTGCCAGCAGCTTCATCGGTGACACTGAAGCTTTCTTT
NA	TRBV30	TRBJ1-1	NA	CARSDLRRTEAFF	TGTGCCCGCTCGGACTTAAGACGCACTGAAGCTTTCTTT
NA	TRBV2	TRBJ1-1	NA	CASITYTIRGGDTEAFF	TGTGCCAGCATCACCTATACTATCAGGGGTGGAGACACTGAAGCTTTCTTT
NA	TRBV18	TRBJ1-6	NA	CASSSRAGEYSPLHF	TGTGCCAGCTCCTCGAGGGCAGGAGAATATTCACCCCTCCACTTT
NA	TRBV6-1	TRBJ1-2	NA	CASSEAGGYYGYTF	TGTGCCAGCAGTGAAGCGGGGGGGTACTATGGCTACACCTTC
NA	TRBV29-1	TRBJ2-3	NA	CSVVADTQYF	TGCAGCGTTGTCGCAGATACGCAGTATTTT
NA	TRBV3-1/TRBV3-2	TRBJ1-3	NA	CASSSQGTSGNTIYF	TGTGCCAGCAGCTCACAGGGCACCTCTGGAAACACCATATATTTT
NA	TRBV5-4	TRBJ2-3	TRBD1	CASSFRGQGATDTQYF	TGTGCCAGCAGCTTTCGAGGGCAGGGGGCCACAGATACGCAGTATTTT
NA	TRBV5-5	TRBJ2-5	TRBD1	CASSLGGTEIETQYF	TGTGCCAGCAGCTTAGGTGGGACAGAAATTGAGACCCAGTACTTC
NA	TRBV30	TRBJ1-5	TRBD1	CAYVHRGLDQPQHF	TGTGCCTACGTTCACAGGGGGCTCGATCAGCCCCAGCATTTT
NA	TRBV18	TRBJ1-5	TRBD1	CASSPPGTGVNQPQHF	TGTGCCAGCTCACCTCCCGGGACAGGCGTCAATCAGCCCCAGCATTTT
NA	TRBV3-1/TRBV3-2	TRBJ1-1	NA	CASSQGGSNTEAFF	TGTGCCAGCAGCCAAGGAGGGTCGAACACTGAAGCTTTCTTT
NA	TRBV10-3	TRBJ2-5	NA	CAISERGQETQYF	TGTGCCATCAGTGAACGGGGCCAAGAGACCCAGTACTTC
NA	TRBV5-4	TRBJ2-7	NA	CASSRQSYEQYF	TGTGCCAGCAGCAGACAGTCCTACGAGCAGTACTTC
NA	TRBV5-1	TRBJ1-5	NA	CASSLEPSGGQQPQHF	TGCGCCAGCAGCTTGGAGCCCTCCGGGGGTCAACAGCCCCAGCATTTT
NA	TRBV19	TRBJ1-4	TRBD1	CASKEGAEEKLFF	TGTGCCAGTAAGGAGGGGGCAGAGGAAAAACTGTTTTTT
many	TRBV3-1/TRBV3-2	TRBJ1-4	NA	CASSPATNEKLFF	TGTGCCAGCAGCCCTGCAACTAATGAAAAACTGTTTTTT
NA	TRBV6-2/TRBV6-3	TRBJ2-3	NA	CASSYIPGPTDTQYF	TGTGCCAGCAGTTATATCCCAGGGCCCACAGATACGCAGTATTTT
NA	TRBV19	TRBJ1-4	TRBD1	CASRKDRGTNEKLFF	TGTGCCAGTAGAAAGGACAGGGGAACTAATGAAAAACTGTTTTTT
NA	TRBV30	TRBJ1-6	NA	CAWSPGPGHSYNSPLHF	TGTGCCTGGAGCCCCGGTCCGGGACATTCCTATAATTCACCCCTCCACTTT
NA	TRBV28	TRBJ1-6	TRBD1	CASRTGRNPPLHF	TGTGCCAGCAGGACAGGGAGAAATCCACCCCTCCACTTT
NA	TRBV18	TRBJ1-2	NA	CASSPGQTNYGYTF	TGTGCCAGCTCACCCGGACAGACTAACTATGGCTACACCTTC
NA	TRBV12-3/TRBV12-4	TRBJ1-5	NA	CASSDSWNQPQHF	TGTGCCAGCAGCGACAGTTGGAATCAGCCCCAGCATTTT
NA	TRBV27	TRBJ2-7	TRBD2	CASSLQRGPPYEQYF	TGTGCCAGCAGTCTCCAGCGGGGGCCCCCCTACGAGCAGTACTTC
few	TRBV3-1/TRBV3-2	TRBJ2-5	NA	CASSRGHSETQYF	TGTGCCAGCAGCCGCGGACACTCGGAGACCCAGTACTTC
NA	TRBV5-1	TRBJ2-7	NA	CASSARVSSYEQYF	TGCGCCAGCAGCGCCAGGGTGAGCTCCTACGAGCAGTACTTC
NA	TRBV6-5	TRBJ2-3	TRBD2	CVTQSSGKSDTQYF	TGTGTCACCCAGTCTAGCGGGAAGTCAGATACGCAGTATTTT
NA	TRBV11-2	TRBJ2-1	TRBD1	CASSSGQGAYNEQFF	TGTGCCAGCAGCTCAGGACAGGGGGCCTACAATGAGCAGTTCTTC
NA	TRBV6-2/TRBV6-3	TRBJ2-1	NA	CASSKDYVVNEQFF	TGTGCCAGCAGTAAGGACTACGTAGTGAATGAGCAGTTCTTC
NA	TRBV24-1	TRBJ1-5	NA	CATSDLRQPQHF	TGTGCCACCAGTGATTTGCGTCAGCCCCAGCATTTT